These T cell receptor beta chains were read from a single sample in a study of T cells in pancreatic ductal adenocarcinoma. Repertoires were generated with immunoSEQ multiplex PCR, while TCRdb's copy carries only in-frame clones and drops some. This sample has almost 5,500 clones, with 72% found just once. The source material was pancreatic tumor tissue. All receptors derive from a human donor with pancreatic ductal adenocarcinoma. The CDR3 runs from the conserved cysteine through the conserved F or W. Fields, in order: clone size, V gene, J gene, D gene, CDR3 protein, CDR3 DNA. A D gene is named only where the DNA matches it firmly. Where a row states a size, it is once, few, many or the class of an expanded clone; other rows omit it.

size: NA; V: TRBV7-2; J: TRBJ2-3; D: NA; CDR3: CASSLAGGSTDTQYF; DNA: TGTGCCAGCAGCTTAGCGGGCGGGAGCACAGATACGCAGTATTTT
size: NA; V: TRBV7-2; J: TRBJ1-6; D: NA; CDR3: CASSFNQGSPLHF; DNA: TGTGCCAGCAGCTTTAATCAGGGTTCACCCCTCCACTTT
size: NA; V: TRBV7-9; J: TRBJ2-1; D: NA; CDR3: CASSLEVAYNEQFF; DNA: TGTGCCAGCAGCTTGGAGGTGGCCTACAATGAGCAGTTCTTC
size: NA; V: TRBV7-8; J: TRBJ1-5; D: NA; CDR3: CASSPREGNQPQHF; DNA: TGTGCCAGCAGCCCCCGGGAGGGGAATCAGCCCCAGCATTTT
size: NA; V: TRBV27; J: TRBJ1-5; D: NA; CDR3: CASRPNPRGTGYNQPQHF; DNA: TGTGCCAGCAGGCCAAACCCCCGGGGCACAGGGTACAATCAGCCCCAGCATTTT
size: NA; V: TRBV28; J: TRBJ2-7; D: NA; CDR3: CASSDGGGGYEQYF; DNA: TGTGCCAGCAGTGACGGAGGGGGGGGCTACGAGCAGTACTTC
size: NA; V: TRBV5-5; J: TRBJ2-5; D: TRBD2; CDR3: CASSSGTNKETQYF; DNA: TGTGCCAGCAGCTCCGGGACTAATAAAGAGACCCAGTACTTC
size: NA; V: TRBV19; J: TRBJ1-4; D: NA; CDR3: CASSISGRLTTNEKLFF; DNA: TGTGCCAGTAGTATAAGCGGCCGTTTGACAACTAATGAAAAACTGTTTTTT
size: NA; V: TRBV28; J: TRBJ2-7; D: TRBD1; CDR3: CASGDSSYEQYF; DNA: TGTGCCAGCGGGGACAGTTCCTACGAGCAGTACTTC
size: NA; V: TRBV2; J: TRBJ2-3; D: TRBD2; CDR3: CASSEGVGGADTQYF; DNA: TGTGCCAGCAGTGAAGGAGTCGGGGGGGCAGATACGCAGTATTTT
size: few; V: TRBV14; J: TRBJ1-1; D: TRBD1; CDR3: CASSQNRGGEAFF; DNA: TGTGCCAGCAGCCAAAACAGGGGAGGTGAAGCTTTCTTT
size: few; V: TRBV29-1; J: TRBJ1-2; D: NA; CDR3: CSVEVFDGYTF; DNA: TGCAGCGTTGAAGTATTCGATGGCTACACCTTC
size: NA; V: TRBV4-3; J: TRBJ2-1; D: TRBD2; CDR3: CASSQATSGSYNEQFF; DNA: TGCGCCAGCAGCCAAGCCACTAGCGGCTCCTACAATGAGCAGTTCTTC
size: NA; V: TRBV7-2; J: TRBJ2-7; D: TRBD2; CDR3: CASSLARSSGGYEQYF; DNA: TGTGCCAGCAGCTTAGCGCGTTCTAGCGGGGGATACGAGCAGTACTTC
size: NA; V: TRBV4-1; J: TRBJ1-6; D: TRBD1; CDR3: CASSQGGTGGLASPLHF; DNA: TGCGCCAGCAGCCAAGGGGGAACAGGGGGCTTAGCTTCACCCCTCCACTTT
size: once; V: TRBV5-5; J: TRBJ1-4; D: NA; CDR3: CASSGSPALTNEKLFF; DNA: TGTGCCAGCAGTGGGAGTCCGGCTTTAACTAATGAAAAACTGTTTTTT
size: NA; V: TRBV6-1; J: TRBJ2-3; D: TRBD2; CDR3: CASSEARTSGLYSTDTQYF; DNA: TGTGCCAGCAGTGAAGCTCGGACTAGCGGGTTATATAGCACAGATACGCAGTATTTT
size: NA; V: TRBV28; J: TRBJ2-7; D: NA; CDR3: CASSLLGAGYEQYF; DNA: TGTGCCAGCAGCCTCCTCGGAGCCGGCTACGAGCAGTACTTC
size: NA; V: TRBV5-5; J: TRBJ2-5; D: TRBD1; CDR3: CASSLGQGQETQYF; DNA: TGTGCCAGCAGCTTGGGACAGGGACAAGAGACCCAGTACTTC
size: NA; V: TRBV2; J: TRBJ2-7; D: TRBD1; CDR3: CASNRDRDHEQYF; DNA: TGTGCCAGCAACAGGGACAGGGACCACGAGCAGTACTTC
size: once; V: TRBV5-1; J: TRBJ1-1; D: NA; CDR3: CASSFDWNTEAFF; DNA: TGCGCCAGCAGCTTTGACTGGAACACTGAAGCTTTCTTT
size: NA; V: TRBV7-9; J: TRBJ2-7; D: NA; CDR3: CASSLTDPNGEQYF; DNA: TGTGCCAGCAGCTTAACAGACCCTAATGGGGAGCAGTACTTC
size: NA; V: TRBV7-3; J: TRBJ2-5; D: NA; CDR3: CASSPGNPGQETQYF; DNA: TGTGCCAGCAGCCCCGGTAACCCGGGCCAAGAGACCCAGTACTTC
size: once; V: TRBV7-2; J: TRBJ1-6; D: TRBD1; CDR3: CASSLTGDSPLHF; DNA: TGTGCCAGCAGCTTGACAGGGGATTCACCCCTCCACTTT
size: NA; V: TRBV23-1; J: TRBJ1-6; D: TRBD1; CDR3: CASSQRGQGCTYNSPLHF; DNA: TGCGCCAGCAGTCAAAGGGGACAGGGGTGTACCTATAATTCACCCCTCCACTTT
size: NA; V: TRBV19; J: TRBJ2-2; D: NA; CDR3: CATGIKQGFVNTGELFF; DNA: TGTGCCACGGGGATAAAACAGGGTTTCGTAAACACCGGGGAGCTGTTTTTT
size: once; V: TRBV27; J: TRBJ2-2; D: TRBD1; CDR3: CASSTPGQGGSGELFF; DNA: TGTGCCAGCAGTACCCCGGGACAGGGAGGTTCCGGGGAGCTGTTTTTT
size: once; V: TRBV30; J: TRBJ1-4; D: TRBD1; CDR3: CAWSRQGLNEKLFF; DNA: TGTGCCTGGAGTCGACAGGGCCTTAATGAAAAACTGTTTTTT
size: NA; V: TRBV28; J: TRBJ2-3; D: TRBD1; CDR3: CASGQGTDTQYF; DNA: TGTGCCTCGGGACAGGGCACAGATACGCAGTATTTT
size: NA; V: TRBV6-1; J: TRBJ2-7; D: NA; CDR3: CASSEAHGRWAYEQYF; DNA: TGTGCCAGCAGTGAAGCGCACGGCAGGTGGGCCTACGAGCAGTACTTC
size: NA; V: TRBV5-1; J: TRBJ2-5; D: NA; CDR3: CASSLNPSAGETQYF; DNA: TGCGCCAGCAGCTTAAACCCTAGCGCCGGTGAGACCCAGTACTTC
size: NA; V: TRBV10-3; J: TRBJ1-1; D: TRBD1; CDR3: CAISDPTGGNTEAFF; DNA: TGTGCCATCAGTGACCCGACAGGGGGGAACACTGAAGCTTTCTTT
size: NA; V: TRBV5-1; J: TRBJ2-2; D: TRBD1; CDR3: CASSLPPGTGNTGELFF; DNA: TGCGCCAGCAGCTTGCCCCCCGGGACAGGGAACACCGGGGAGCTGTTTTTT
size: NA; V: TRBV5-1; J: TRBJ2-7; D: TRBD1; CDR3: CASSPSGQYYEQYF; DNA: TGCGCCAGCAGCCCCTCGGGACAGTACTACGAGCAGTACTTC
size: NA; V: TRBV19; J: TRBJ1-1; D: NA; CDR3: CASSRRQGNTEAFF; DNA: TGTGCCAGTAGTCGACGCCAGGGGAACACTGAAGCTTTCTTT
size: NA; V: TRBV21-1; J: TRBJ2-1; D: NA; CDR3: CASLQGVANNEQFF; DNA: TGTGCCAGCCTTCAGGGGGTCGCAAACAATGAGCAGTTCTTC
size: NA; V: TRBV2; J: TRBJ2-2; D: NA; CDR3: CASRQVLTGELFF; DNA: TGTGCCAGCAGACAGGTCCTAACCGGGGAGCTGTTTTTT
size: NA; V: TRBV28; J: TRBJ2-7; D: TRBD2; CDR3: CATRTSGGRYEQYF; DNA: TGTGCCACCAGGACTAGCGGGGGGCGCTACGAGCAGTACTTC
size: few; V: TRBV7-9; J: TRBJ2-5; D: NA; CDR3: CASSSTIPQETQYF; DNA: TGTGCCAGCAGCTCTACTATACCCCAAGAGACCCAGTACTTC
size: NA; V: TRBV4-3; J: TRBJ2-2; D: TRBD2; CDR3: CASSQARASGNTGELFF; DNA: TGCGCCAGCAGCCAAGCGAGGGCTAGCGGGAACACCGGGGAGCTGTTTTTT
size: NA; V: TRBV5-1; J: TRBJ1-2; D: NA; CDR3: CASSPARGLGYTF; DNA: TGCGCCAGCAGCCCTGCGAGAGGGCTTGGCTACACCTTC
size: NA; V: TRBV2; J: TRBJ1-5; D: TRBD1; CDR3: CASSPRTGQNQPQHF; DNA: TGTGCCAGCAGTCCACGGACAGGCCAAAATCAGCCCCAGCATTTT
size: NA; V: TRBV5-1; J: TRBJ2-7; D: NA; CDR3: CASSLPGYYEQYF; DNA: TGCGCCAGCAGCTTGCCAGGGTACTACGAGCAGTACTTC